These 4 T cell receptor beta chains were sequenced from one sample in a study of beta chain features in type 1 diabetes. Reverse transcription of all isolated RNA meant that expressed TCRB transcripts were sequenced. Method: immunoSEQ multiplex PCR; TCRdb's copy keeps in-frame clones and lacks some. Seen here are just over 600,000 clones, roughly a sixth observed once, and the top ten hold about 0.097%. What was sequenced was naive CD4+ T cells from blood. All receptors come from a man aged 18 to 30 in good health.

CDR3 sequence: CASSQLGTNGYEQYF. The DNA for the CDR3 is TGTGCCAGCAGCCAATTGGGGACAAACGGCTACGAGCAGTACTTC. The chain combines TRBV14 with TRBJ2-7; a weak D match, TRBD1 (6 bases). CDR1 and CDR2 (germline): SGHDN, FVKESK. The length of the CDR3 is 15 residues. Trimming left V 2 bases short and J 3 bases short, with 14 bases between.

This clone was seen a few times. This chain joins TRBV6-6 and TRBJ1-5; D is ambiguous. The CDR3 length is 15 residues. V lost 1 base to trimming and J lost 1 base, with 8 bases between them. Per the germline V gene, CDR1 is MNHNY and CDR2 is SVGAGI (reference sequence). CDR3: CASSYYLASNQPQHF. CDR3 sequence (DNA): TGTGCCAGCAGTTACTACCTGGCGAGCAATCAGCCCCAGCATTTT.

The count of this clone is one. Its ends do not fully match the called genes, so a read error is possible. Other nucleotide sequences from this sample produce the same CDR3. The chain carries TRBV7-9 and TRBJ1-1; TRBD1 might be the D (5 bases). This CDR3 is built from 15 residues. Per the germline V gene, CDR1 is SEHNR and CDR2 is FQNEAQ (reference sequence). CDR3 nucleotides: TGTGCCAGCAGCCCCGAGGGGCGGGTGAACACCGAAGCTTTCTTT. This translates into CASSPEGRVNTEAFF.

This clone turned up a few times. This chain joins TRBV28 and TRBJ2-7; D possibly uses TRBD1 or TRBD2 (6 bases each). V lost 2 bases and J 3 bases, leaving 17 bases between the germline ends. The CDR3 loop spans 16 amino acids. Germline assignment: CDR1 MDHEN and CDR2 SYDVKM. CDR3 nucleotides: TGTGCCAGCAGTTTAGCCCGGCGGGACACATACTACGAGCAGTACTTC. This codes for CASSLARRDTYYEQYF.